Sequencing of this T cell receptor (beta chain) was carried out in a study of OX40 agonist ivuxolimab in advanced cancers. Looked up from germline, CDR1 is DFQATT and CDR2 is SNEGSKA (reference sequence). The ends were cut back, 7 bases at V and 7 bases at J, with 7 bases in the middle. The CDR3 is 9 residues long. Here immunoSEQ multiplex PCR was the method, and the copy in TCRdb shows in-frame clones only, minus some. Of roughly 43,000 clones listed, roughly 90% were seen once; the top ten hold roughly 4.4%. Patients were ruled out by autoimmune disease history or systemic immunosuppression. This specimen was CD4+ or CD8+ T cells sorted from blood, taken in a trial of the OX40 agonist ivuxolimab. The chain employs TRBV20-1 and TRBJ1-2; no firm D call. The origin of this receptor is an adult with an advanced solid tumor such as melanoma, head and neck, liver or kidney cancer. The CDR3 nucleotides are TGCAGTGGCCCGGGTGGCTACACCTTC. Translating it yields CSGPGGYTF.